This T cell receptor beta chain was retrieved from a study of Ad26.COV2.S vaccination and SARS-CoV-2 variants. The table came from immunoSEQ multiplex PCR; TCRdb's copy has only in-frame clones and leaves some out. The sample lists 300,000 to 350,000 clones, under 90% occurring once. General study points: Measures of TCR breadth and depth may have fallen short of total T cell responses. Measurement of non-spike TCR breadth gave similar results in vaccine and placebo recipients. It was vaccine recipients, not placebo recipients, who had the higher spike-specific TCR breadth. Following vaccination, spike-specific CD8+ and CD4+ T cell responses reportedly exhibited substantial breadth.

Trimming pared 3 bases from V and 0 bases from J, leaving 16 bases between. Germline assignment: CDR1 MGHRA and CDR2 YSYEKL. This CDR3 contains 17 residues. On this clone itself: Its antigen is not known.

The treatment denotes: 15 to 20 received Ad26.COV2.S at low or high dose, single or two shots; about five received placebo; per-sample allocation not given. Repertoires come from day 63 after the first vaccine or placebo injection. The genes are TRBV4-1 and TRBJ2-3, with a weak D call TRBD1 (6 bases). Source: peripheral blood, taken in a trial of Ad26.COV2.S vaccine versus placebo. The TCR sequence derives from a person aged 18-65 years who received the Ad26.COV2.S COVID-19 vaccine or a placebo. In nucleotides, the CDR3 is TGCGCCAGCAGCCAGAAACGGGACACCACTAGCACAGATACGCAGTATTTT. Translating it yields CASSQKRDTTSTDTQYF.